This T cell receptor (beta chain) was recorded in a study of T cells in Graves' hyperthyroidism and ophthalmopathy. The study's findings and limits: In the blood, most expanded thyroid clonotypes above 0.001 appeared as well.

Patients showing uncontrolled infection, other autoimmune disease, pregnancy or lactation were ineligible. Clinicians diagnosed patients from clinical symptoms, serum thyroxine and TRAb, thyroid ultrasound and orbital computed tomography. Out of 10 ml of fresh peripheral blood came the PBMCs. Trimming stripped 6 bases from V and 5 bases from J, with 8 bases between. Germline V lookup: CDR1 LNHDA, CDR2 SQIVND (reference sequence). The CDR3 totals 13 residues. RNA transcripts served as the template for amplifying TCR beta CDR3 regions. Carried out on the TCR CDR3, a first-round RT-PCR used the HTBI primer set. TCRdb used MiXCR to reprocess the multiplex PCR reads, holding one entry per CDR3 protein. The sample contains about 640,000 distinct CDR3 sequences, about 20% of which appear only once. A word on this clonotype: The antigen is unknown.

This TCR was sampled from a man younger than 40 with Graves' ophthalmopathy. Sequenced input: blood. This chain links TRBV19 with TRBJ1-6; D uncertain. CDR3 protein: CASSSQNNSPLHF. The CDR3 coding sequence is TGTGCCAGTAGCTCACAGAATAATTCACCCCTCCACTTT. Variable domain in full (rest from reference TRBV19 and TRBJ1-6): DGGITQSPKYLFRKEGQNVTLSCEQNLNHDAMYWYRQDPGQGLRLIYYSQIVNDFQKGDIAEGYSVSREKKESFPLTVTSAQKNPTAFYLCASSSQNNSPLHFGNGTRLTVT.